This record concerns one T cell receptor (beta chain) sequence. The sample originates from a study of blood T cell repertoires in COVID-19. Study-level background: T cells, B-cell-depleted T cells, or PBMCs supplied cDNA or gDNA.

V lost 4 bases, J lost 6 bases, and 4 bases lay in between. Germline assignment: CDR1 MGHRA and CDR2 YSYEKL. The CDR3 is 11 residues long. Profiling relied on immunoSEQ multiplex PCR, and the TCRdb table lists in-frame clones only, not all of them. The data contain roughly 200,000 clones, 85% to 90% of them singletons. The rearrangement links TRBV4-1 to TRBJ2-1; D uncertain. Sequencing input: peripheral blood. The source is a young woman with active or convalescent COVID-19. CDR3 protein: CASSPRNEQFF. The CDR3 DNA reads TGCGCCAGCAGCCCGCGCAATGAGCAGTTCTTC.